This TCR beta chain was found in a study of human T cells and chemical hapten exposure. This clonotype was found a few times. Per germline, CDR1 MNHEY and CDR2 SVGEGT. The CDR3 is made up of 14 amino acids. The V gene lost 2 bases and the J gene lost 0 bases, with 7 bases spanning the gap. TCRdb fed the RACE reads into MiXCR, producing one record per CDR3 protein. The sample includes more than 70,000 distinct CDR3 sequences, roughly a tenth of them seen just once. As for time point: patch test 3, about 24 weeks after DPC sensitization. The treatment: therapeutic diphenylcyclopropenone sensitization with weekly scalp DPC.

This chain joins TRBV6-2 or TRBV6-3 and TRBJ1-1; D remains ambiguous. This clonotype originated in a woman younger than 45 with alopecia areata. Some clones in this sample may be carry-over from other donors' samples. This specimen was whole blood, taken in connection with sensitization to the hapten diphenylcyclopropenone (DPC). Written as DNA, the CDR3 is TGTGCCAGCAGTTACGGACGGGTGAACACTGAAGCTTTCTTT. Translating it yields CASSYGRVNTEAFF.